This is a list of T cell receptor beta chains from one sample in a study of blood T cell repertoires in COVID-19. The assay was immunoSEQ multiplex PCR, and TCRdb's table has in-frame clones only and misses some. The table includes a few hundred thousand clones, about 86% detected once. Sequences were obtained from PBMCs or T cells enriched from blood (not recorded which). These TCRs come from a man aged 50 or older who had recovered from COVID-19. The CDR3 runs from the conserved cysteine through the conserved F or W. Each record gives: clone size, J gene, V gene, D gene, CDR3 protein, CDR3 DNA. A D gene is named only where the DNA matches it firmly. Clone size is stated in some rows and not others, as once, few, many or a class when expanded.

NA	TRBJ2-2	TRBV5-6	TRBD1	CASSLASGGSSGELFF	TGTGCCAGCAGCTTGGCTTCAGGGGGCTCGAGCGGGGAGCTGTTTTTT
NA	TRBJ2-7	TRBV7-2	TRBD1	CASSPLGQGASYEQYF	TGTGCCAGCAGCCCCCTGGGGCAGGGGGCCTCCTACGAGCAGTACTTC
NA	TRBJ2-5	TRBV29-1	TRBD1	CSAALGTGGETQYF	TGCAGCGCCGCGCTAGGGACAGGGGGTGAGACCCAGTACTTC
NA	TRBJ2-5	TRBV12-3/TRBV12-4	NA	CASSRPNDRAQYF	TGTGCCAGCAGCCGCCCAAATGACCGGGCCCAGTACTTC
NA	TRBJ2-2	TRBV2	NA	CASSNPGGELFF	TGTGCCAGCAGTAACCCGGGCGGGGAGCTGTTTTTT
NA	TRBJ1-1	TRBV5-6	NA	CASTLVGGTEAFF	TGTGCCAGCACCCTAGTCGGTGGCACTGAAGCTTTCTTT
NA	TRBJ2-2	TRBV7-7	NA	CASSKRVDFTGELFF	TGTGCTAGCAGCAAACGAGTAGATTTTACCGGGGAGCTGTTTTTT
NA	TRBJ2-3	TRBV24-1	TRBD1	CATSDTGQGVDTQYF	TGTGCCACCAGTGATACGGGACAGGGGGTAGATACGCAGTATTTT
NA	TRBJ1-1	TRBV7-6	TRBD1	CASSLASGGGEAFF	TGTGCCAGCAGCTTAGCGTCAGGAGGGGGCGAAGCTTTCTTT
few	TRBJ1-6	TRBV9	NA	CASSATGPARPNSPLHF	TGTGCCAGCAGCGCCACAGGTCCCGCCCGCCCGAATTCACCCCTCCACTTT
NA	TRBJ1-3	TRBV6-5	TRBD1	CASRSDRDSGNTIYF	TGTGCCAGCAGGTCCGACAGGGACTCTGGAAACACCATATATTTT
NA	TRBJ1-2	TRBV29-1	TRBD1	CSGRQGPNPLYGYTF	TGCAGCGGGCGACAGGGGCCAAACCCCCTCTATGGCTACACCTTC
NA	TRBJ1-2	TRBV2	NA	CASSEAGDSPYGYTF	TGTGCCAGCAGTGAAGCCGGGGATAGCCCTTATGGCTACACCTTC
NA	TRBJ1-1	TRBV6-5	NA	CASSTPLNTEAFF	TGTGCCAGCAGTACACCGTTGAACACTGAAGCTTTCTTT
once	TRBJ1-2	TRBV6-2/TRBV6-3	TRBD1	CASSFPGTANYGYTF	TGTGCCAGCAGTTTTCCCGGGACAGCAAACTATGGCTACACCTTC
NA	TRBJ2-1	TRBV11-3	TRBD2	CASSLGLAGGRLFF	TGTGCCAGCAGCTTGGGACTAGCGGGAGGTCGTCTGTTCTTC
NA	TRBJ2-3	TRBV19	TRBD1	CASSSLPGQGADTQYF	TGTGCCAGTAGCTCCCTCCCGGGACAGGGGGCAGATACGCAGTATTTT
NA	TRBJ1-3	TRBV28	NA	CASSLARGVGNTIYF	TGTGCCAGCAGTTTAGCCAGGGGAGTTGGAAACACCATATATTTT
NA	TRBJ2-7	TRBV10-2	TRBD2	CASRTSGTYEQYF	TGCGCTTCCAGGACTAGCGGGACCTACGAGCAGTACTTC
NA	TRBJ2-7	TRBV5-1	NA	CASSFRTGTREGIFSSYEQYF	TGCGCCAGCAGCTTCAGAACCGGGACAAGGGAGGGCATATTCAGCTCCTACGAGCAGTACTTC
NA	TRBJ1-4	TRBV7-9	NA	CASSLPGVSEKLFF	TGTGCCAGCAGCCTGCCAGGGGTCTCTGAAAAACTGTTTTTT
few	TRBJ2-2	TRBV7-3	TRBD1	CASSLGTVSTGELFF	TGTGCCAGCAGCCTCGGGACAGTCAGCACCGGGGAGCTGTTTTTT
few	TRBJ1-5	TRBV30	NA	CASRRTGNQPQHF	TGTGCCTCCCGAAGGACAGGCAATCAGCCCCAGCATTTT
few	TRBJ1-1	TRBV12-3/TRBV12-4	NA	CASSLSGGTEAFF	TGTGCCAGCAGCCTAAGTGGTGGCACTGAAGCTTTCTTT
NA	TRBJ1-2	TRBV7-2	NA	CASSFEERSSYGYTF	TGTGCCAGCAGCTTTGAAGAGAGGTCTAGCTATGGCTACACCTTC
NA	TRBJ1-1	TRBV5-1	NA	CASRPHTRGPEAFF	TGCGCCAGCAGGCCACATACCCGAGGCCCTGAAGCTTTCTTT
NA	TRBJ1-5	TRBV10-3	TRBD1	CAISGGQEYSNQPQHF	TGTGCCATCAGCGGGGGACAGGAGTATAGCAATCAGCCCCAGCATTTT
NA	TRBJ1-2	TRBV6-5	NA	CASNFLGSGGGYTF	TGTGCCAGCAACTTCCTTGGGTCAGGAGGGGGCTACACCTTC
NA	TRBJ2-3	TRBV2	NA	CASREEATQYF	TGTGCCAGCAGGGAAGAAGCTACGCAGTATTTT
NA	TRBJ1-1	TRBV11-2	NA	CASSSNTEAFF	TGTGCCAGCAGCTCAAACACTGAAGCTTTCTTT
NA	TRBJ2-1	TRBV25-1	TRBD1	CASSPRTGGGHEQFF	TGTGCCAGCAGTCCACGGACAGGAGGTGGGCATGAGCAGTTCTTC
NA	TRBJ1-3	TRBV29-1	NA	CSANRQGGNTIYF	TGCAGCGCTAACAGGCAGGGAGGAAACACCATATATTTT
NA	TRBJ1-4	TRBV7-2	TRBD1	CASRPTGTGTEKLFF	TGTGCCAGCAGACCTACCGGGACAGGGACCGAAAAACTGTTTTTT
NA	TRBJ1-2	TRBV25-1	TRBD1	CASSEGNRGLIYGYTF	TGTGCCAGCAGTGAGGGGAACAGGGGTCTTATCTATGGCTACACCTTC
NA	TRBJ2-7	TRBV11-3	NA	CASTPGGSTYEQYF	TGTGCCAGCACCCCAGGGGGGAGCACCTACGAGCAGTACTTC
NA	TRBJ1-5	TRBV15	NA	CATSRDQGQPQHF	TGTGCCACCAGCAGAGATCAGGGACAGCCCCAGCATTTT
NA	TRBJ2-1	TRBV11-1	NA	CASSLRQPVSYNEQFF	TGTGCCAGCAGCTTGAGACAGCCAGTCTCCTACAATGAGCAGTTCTTC
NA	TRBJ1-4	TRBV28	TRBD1	CASSVQQGGVGKLFF	TGTGCCAGCAGTGTCCAACAGGGGGGAGTGGGAAAACTGTTTTTT
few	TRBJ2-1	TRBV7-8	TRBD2	CASSLRTSGSRDEQFF	TGTGCCAGCAGCCTACGGACTAGCGGGAGTAGGGATGAGCAGTTCTTC